There are a few counts of the clone carrying this T cell receptor (beta chain). Mouse names are used for the genes. The read halts 1 residue ahead of the CDR3 end, with the missing end drawn from the germline J gene. These data belong to a study of tissue T cells after allogeneic stem cell transplantation. Clones were read by immunoSEQ multiplex PCR, and TCRdb kept only the in-frame ones, dropping some. The sample includes roughly 4,000 clones, around half of them seen just once. The germline V gene has CDR1 KGHPV and CDR2 FQNQEV (reference sequence). The CDR3 runs to 16 residues. The germline V and J ends were trimmed by 3 bases and 0 bases, with 14 bases remaining between them. Time point described: mouse harvest day 14 after allogeneic transplant. Tail vein injection delivered 10^7 T-cell-depleted bone marrow cells and 10^6 splenic CD5+ T cells.

V is TRBV26 and J is TRBJ1-1; D is possibly TRBD1 (6 bases). The sequenced sample consisted of gut tissue. The source of this sequence is a female BALB/c mouse given C57BL/6 T cells with graft-versus-host disease after an allogeneic hematopoietic cell transplant. The CDR3 sequence: CASSLQGRHANTEVFF. CDR3 DNA, as far as it was read: TGTGCCAGCAGTCTCCAGGGGCGTCATGCAAACACAGAAGTCTTC. Full variable domain (rest looked up from reference TRBV26 and TRBJ1-1): NSKVIQTPRYLVKGQGQKAKMRCIPEKGHPVVFWYQQNKNNEFKFLINFQNQEVLQQIDMTEKRFSAECPSNSPCSLEIQSSEAGDSALYLCASSLQGRHANTEVFFGKGTRLTVV.